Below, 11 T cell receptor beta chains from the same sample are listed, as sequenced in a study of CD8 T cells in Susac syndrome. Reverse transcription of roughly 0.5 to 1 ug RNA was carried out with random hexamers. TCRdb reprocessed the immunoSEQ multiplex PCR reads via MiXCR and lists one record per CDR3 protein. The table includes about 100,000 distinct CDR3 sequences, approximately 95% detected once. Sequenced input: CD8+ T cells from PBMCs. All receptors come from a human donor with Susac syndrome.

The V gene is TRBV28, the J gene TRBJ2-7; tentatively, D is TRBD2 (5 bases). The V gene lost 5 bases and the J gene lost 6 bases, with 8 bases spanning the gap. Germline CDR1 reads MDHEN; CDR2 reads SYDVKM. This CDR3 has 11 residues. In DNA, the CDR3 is TGTGCCAGCAGTCGCCGGGGCGAGCAGTACTTC. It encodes CASSRRGEQYF.

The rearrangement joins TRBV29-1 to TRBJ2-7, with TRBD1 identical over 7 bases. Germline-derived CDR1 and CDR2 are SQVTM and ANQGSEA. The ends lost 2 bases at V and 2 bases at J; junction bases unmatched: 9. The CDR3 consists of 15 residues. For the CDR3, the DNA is TGCAGCGTTGAACCTGAAGGGGGCCTTCCCTACGAGCAGTACTTC. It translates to CSVEPEGGLPYEQYF.

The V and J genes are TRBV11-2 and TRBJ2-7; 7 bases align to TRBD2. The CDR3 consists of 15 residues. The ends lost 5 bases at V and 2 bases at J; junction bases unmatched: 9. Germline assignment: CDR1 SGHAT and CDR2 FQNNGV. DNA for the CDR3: TGTGCCAGCAGCAGTCTAGCGGACCCGACCTACGAGCAGTACTTC. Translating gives CASSSLADPTYEQYF.

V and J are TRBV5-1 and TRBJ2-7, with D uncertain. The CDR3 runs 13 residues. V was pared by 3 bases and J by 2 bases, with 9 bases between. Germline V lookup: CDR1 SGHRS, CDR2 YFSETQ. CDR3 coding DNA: TGCGCCAGCAGCTACGGCCCCACCTACGAGCAGTACTTC. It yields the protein CASSYGPTYEQYF.

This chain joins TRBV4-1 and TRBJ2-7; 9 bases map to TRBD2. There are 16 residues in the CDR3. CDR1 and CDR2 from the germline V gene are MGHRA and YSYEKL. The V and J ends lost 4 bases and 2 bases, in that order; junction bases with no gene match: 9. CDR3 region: CASSRPGTSRTYEQYF. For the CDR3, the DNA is TGCGCCAGCAGCCGGCCCGGGACTAGCCGTACCTACGAGCAGTACTTC.

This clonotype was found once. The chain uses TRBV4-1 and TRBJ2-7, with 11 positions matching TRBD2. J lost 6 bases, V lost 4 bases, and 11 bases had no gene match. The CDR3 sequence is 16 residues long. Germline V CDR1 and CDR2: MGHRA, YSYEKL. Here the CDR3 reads CASSLAGTSGASEQYF. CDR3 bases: TGCGCCAGCAGCCTCGCCGGGACTAGCGGAGCATCCGAGCAGTACTTC.

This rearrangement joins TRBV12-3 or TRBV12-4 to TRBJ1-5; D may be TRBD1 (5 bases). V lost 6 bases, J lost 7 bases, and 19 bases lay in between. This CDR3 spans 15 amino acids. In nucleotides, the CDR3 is TGTGCCAGCAGCCTGATGGCGGGGCAACAGCAGCCCCAGCATTTT. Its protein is CASSLMAGQQQPQHF.

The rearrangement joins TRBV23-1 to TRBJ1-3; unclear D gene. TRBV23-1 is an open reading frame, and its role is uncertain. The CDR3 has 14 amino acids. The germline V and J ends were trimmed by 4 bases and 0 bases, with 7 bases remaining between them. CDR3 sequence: CASSLDVSGNTIYF. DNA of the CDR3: TGCGCCAGCAGTCTCGATGTCTCTGGAAACACCATATATTTT.

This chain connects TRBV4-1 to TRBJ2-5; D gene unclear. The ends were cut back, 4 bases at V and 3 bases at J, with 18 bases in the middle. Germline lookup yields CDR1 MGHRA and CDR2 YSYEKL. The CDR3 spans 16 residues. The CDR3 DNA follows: TGCGCCAGCAGCCCAGAAGGAATAAACCAAGAAGAGACCCAGTACTTC. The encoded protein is CASSPEGINQEETQYF.

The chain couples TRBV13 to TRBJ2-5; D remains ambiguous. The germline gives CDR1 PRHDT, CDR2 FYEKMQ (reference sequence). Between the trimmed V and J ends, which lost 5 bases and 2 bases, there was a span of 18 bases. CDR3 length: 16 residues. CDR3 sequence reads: CASSPRATHIQETQYF. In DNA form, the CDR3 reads TGTGCCAGCAGCCCCCGGGCCACACACATTCAAGAGACCCAGTACTTC.

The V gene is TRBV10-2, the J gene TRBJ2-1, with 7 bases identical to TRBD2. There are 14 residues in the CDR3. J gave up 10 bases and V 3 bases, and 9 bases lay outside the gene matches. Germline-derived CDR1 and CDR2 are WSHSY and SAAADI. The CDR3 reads CASSDLGRVREQFF. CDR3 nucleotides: TGCGCCAGCAGTGATTTAGGGAGGGTGAGGGAGCAGTTCTTC.